A selection of T cell receptor beta chains follows, all from one sample in a study of blood T cell repertoires in COVID-19. The repertoire was sequenced with immunoSEQ multiplex PCR; TCRdb's copy has only in-frame clones and lacks some. The sample holds around 390,000 clones; about 86% are singletons and the top ten take about a tenth. The sample comprised PBMCs or T cells enriched from blood (not recorded which). These receptors were taken from a woman in her fifties or sixties who had recovered from COVID-19. Both conserved end residues are part of each CDR3. A D gene is named only where the DNA matches it firmly. Clone size, where shown, is once, few, many, or a class for clones that have expanded.

clone_size j_call d_call v_call cdr3_aa cdr3_nt
- TRBJ1-1 - TRBV28 CASSPPGGFGEAFF TGTGCCAGCAGTCCCCCTGGAGGGTTTGGTGAAGCTTTCTTT
- TRBJ1-2 TRBD1 TRBV7-8 CASSSPGQPFLSYTF TGTGCCAGCAGCTCGCCGGGACAGCCATTTCTGAGCTACACCTTC
- TRBJ2-1 - TRBV27 CASRQVQGWDNEQFF TGTGCCAGCCGCCAGGTACAGGGTTGGGACAATGAGCAGTTCTTC
- TRBJ1-2 - TRBV19 CASSAGASGYGYTF TGTGCCAGTAGTGCAGGGGCATCTGGCTATGGCTACACCTTC
- TRBJ2-1 - TRBV9 CASSVDSAGEQFF TGTGCCAGCAGCGTAGATAGCGCAGGTGAGCAGTTCTTC
few TRBJ1-2 - TRBV28 CASSSYGDGYTF TGTGCCAGCAGCTCCTACGGGGATGGCTACACCTTC
- TRBJ2-7 - TRBV4-1 CASSQEALRNPSYEQYF TGCGCCAGCAGCCAAGAGGCTCTTCGCAATCCTTCCTACGAGCAGTACTTC
- TRBJ1-5 - TRBV19 CASSMTVVPSNQPQHF TGTGCCAGTAGTATGACTGTGGTACCTAGCAATCAGCCCCAGCATTTT
- TRBJ2-1 - TRBV19 CASSSTGPPLYNEQFF TGTGCCAGTAGTTCCACAGGGCCCCCACTCTACAATGAGCAGTTCTTC
- TRBJ1-5 TRBD1 TRBV2 CASSAGQGKSNQPQHF TGTGCCAGCAGTGCTGGACAGGGGAAGAGCAATCAGCCCCAGCATTTT
once TRBJ2-2 - TRBV3-1/TRBV3-2 CASSQVGGTGELFF TGTGCCAGCAGCCAAGTGGGGGGAACCGGGGAGCTGTTTTTT
once TRBJ1-1 - TRBV6-1 CASSGEQGAWMNTEAFF TGTGCCAGCAGTGGGGAACAGGGAGCGTGGATGAACACTGAAGCTTTCTTT
few TRBJ1-2 TRBD1 TRBV12-5 CASGLVPGGGHGYTF TGTGCTAGTGGTTTGGTACCAGGGGGCGGTCATGGCTACACCTTC
- TRBJ1-4 TRBD1 TRBV28 CASSLEDRGEKLFF TGTGCCAGCAGCCTGGAGGACAGGGGCGAAAAACTGTTTTTT
- TRBJ2-1 TRBD2 TRBV4-1 CASSPSSGGAYNEQFF TGCGCCAGCAGCCCCTCAAGCGGGGGGGCCTACAATGAGCAGTTCTTC
- TRBJ1-1 - TRBV27 CASSFIKGTEAFF TGTGCCAGCAGTTTCATTAAGGGGACTGAAGCTTTCTTT
once TRBJ1-5 TRBD1 TRBV5-1 CASSPGQGDQPQHF TGCGCCAGCAGCCCCGGACAGGGCGATCAGCCCCAGCATTTT
- TRBJ2-7 - TRBV18 CASSPFESEFGYEQYF TGTGCCAGCTCACCTTTCGAGTCTGAATTTGGCTACGAGCAGTACTTC